This T cell receptor beta chain was recorded in a study of beta chain features in type 1 diabetes. Notes on the study in general: All four CD4+ subsets from Type 1 diabetes patients carried moderately but significantly shorter TCRB CDR3s.

The sequenced template was cDNA made from the entire isolated RNA. Data came from immunoSEQ multiplex PCR; TCRdb stores just in-frame clones and leaves some out. This table has hundreds of thousands of clones, roughly an eighth appearing once. The CDR3 sequence is 14 residues long. The germline CDR1 and CDR2 sequences are SGHRS and YFSETQ. Trimming took 0 bases from V and 4 from J, leaving 8 bases between them. In the case of this clone: Its specificity is unknown. Other DNA sequences of this sample code for an identical CDR3.

The TCR originated in a woman aged 40-49 years in good health. The specimen sequenced was naive CD4+ T cells from blood. The chain employs TRBV5-1 and TRBJ1-5; tentatively, D is TRBD1 (5 bases). The DNA of the CDR3 is TGCGCCAGCAGCTTGGTGGGGGGAAATCAGCCCCAGCATTTT. Protein sequence: CASSLVGGNQPQHF.